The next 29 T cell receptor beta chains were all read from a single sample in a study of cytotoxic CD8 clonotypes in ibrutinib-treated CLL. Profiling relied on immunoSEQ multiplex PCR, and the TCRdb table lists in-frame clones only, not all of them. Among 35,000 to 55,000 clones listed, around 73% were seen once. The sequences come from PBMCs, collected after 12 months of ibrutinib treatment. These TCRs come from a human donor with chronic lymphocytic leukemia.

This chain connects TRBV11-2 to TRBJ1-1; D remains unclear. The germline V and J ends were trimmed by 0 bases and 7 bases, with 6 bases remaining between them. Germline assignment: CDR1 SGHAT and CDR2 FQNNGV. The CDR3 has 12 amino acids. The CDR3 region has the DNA TGTGCCAGCAGCTTAGATCTCCGTGAAGCTTTCTTT. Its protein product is CASSLDLREAFF. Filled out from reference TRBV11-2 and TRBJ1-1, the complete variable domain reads EAGVAQSPRYKIIEKRQSVAFWCNPISGHATLYWYQQILGQGPKLLIQFQNNGVVDDSQLPKDRFSAERLKGVDSTLKIQPAKLEDSAVYLCASSLDLREAFFGQGTRLTVV.

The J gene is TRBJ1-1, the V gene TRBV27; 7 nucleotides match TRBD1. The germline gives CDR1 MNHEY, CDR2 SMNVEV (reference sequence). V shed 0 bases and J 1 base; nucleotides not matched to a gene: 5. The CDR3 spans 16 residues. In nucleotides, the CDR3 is TGTGCCAGCAGTTTATCGAGAGGGGGCACGAACACTGAAGCTTTCTTT. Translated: CASSLSRGGTNTEAFF.

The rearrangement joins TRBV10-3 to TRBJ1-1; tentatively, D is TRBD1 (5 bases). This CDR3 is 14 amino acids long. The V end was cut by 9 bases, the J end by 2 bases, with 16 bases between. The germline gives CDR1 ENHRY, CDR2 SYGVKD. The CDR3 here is CAMKSGQDNTEAFF. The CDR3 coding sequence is TGTGCCATGAAATCAGGGCAGGATAACACTGAAGCTTTCTTT.

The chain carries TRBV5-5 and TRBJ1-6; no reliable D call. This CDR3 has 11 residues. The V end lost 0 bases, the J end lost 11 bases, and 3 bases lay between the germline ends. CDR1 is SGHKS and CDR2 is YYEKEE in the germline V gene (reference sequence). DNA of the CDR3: TGTGCCAGCAGCTTGGGGGCACCCCTCCACTTT. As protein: CASSLGAPLHF.

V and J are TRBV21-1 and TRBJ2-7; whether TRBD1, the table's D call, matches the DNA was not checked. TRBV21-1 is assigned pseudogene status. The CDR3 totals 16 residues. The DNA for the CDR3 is TGTGCCAGCAGCAAAGAAGTTTACAGGGGACCCAACGAGCAGTACTTC. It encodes CASSKEVYRGPNEQYF.

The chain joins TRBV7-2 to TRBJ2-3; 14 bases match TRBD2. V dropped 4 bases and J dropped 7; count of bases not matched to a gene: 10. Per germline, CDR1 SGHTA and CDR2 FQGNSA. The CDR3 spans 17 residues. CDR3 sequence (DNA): TGTGCCAGCAGCTCTTACCCGACTAGCGGGGGGGCCTATACGCAGTATTTT. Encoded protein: CASSSYPTSGGAYTQYF. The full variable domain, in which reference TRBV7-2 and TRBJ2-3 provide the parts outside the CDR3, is GAGVSQSPSNKVTEKGKDVELRCDPISGHTALYWYRQSLGQGLEFLIYFQGNSAPDKSGLPSDRFSAERTGGSVSTLTIQRTQQEDSAVYLCASSSYPTSGGAYTQYFGPGTRLTVL.

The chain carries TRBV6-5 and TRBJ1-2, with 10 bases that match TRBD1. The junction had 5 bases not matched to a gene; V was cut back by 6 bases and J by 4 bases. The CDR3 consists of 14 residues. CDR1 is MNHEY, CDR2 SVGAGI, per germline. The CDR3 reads CASRHRDRGYGYTF. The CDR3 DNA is TGTGCCAGCAGACACCGGGACAGGGGCTATGGCTACACCTTC.

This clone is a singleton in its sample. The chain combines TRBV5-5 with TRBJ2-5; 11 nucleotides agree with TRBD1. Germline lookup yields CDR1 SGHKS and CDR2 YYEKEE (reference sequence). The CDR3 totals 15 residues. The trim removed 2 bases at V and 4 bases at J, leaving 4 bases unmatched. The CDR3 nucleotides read TGTGCCAGCAGCTTAGGGACAGGGGGTTCAGAGACCCAGTACTTC. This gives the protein CASSLGTGGSETQYF.

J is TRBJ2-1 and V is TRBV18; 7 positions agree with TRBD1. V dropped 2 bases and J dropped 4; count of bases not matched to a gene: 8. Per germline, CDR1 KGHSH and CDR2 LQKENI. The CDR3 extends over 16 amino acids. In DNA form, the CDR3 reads TGTGCCAGCTCACCAGCCGGGACAGAAATGTACAATGAGCAGTTCTTC. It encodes CASSPAGTEMYNEQFF.

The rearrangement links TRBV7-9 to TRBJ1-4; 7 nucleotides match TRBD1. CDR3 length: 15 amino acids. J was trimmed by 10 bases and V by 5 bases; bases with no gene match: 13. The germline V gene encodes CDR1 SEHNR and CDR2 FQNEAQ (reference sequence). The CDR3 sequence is CASSEGQERRGKLFF. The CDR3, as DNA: TGTGCCAGCAGCGAAGGACAGGAACGGAGGGGAAAACTGTTTTTT.

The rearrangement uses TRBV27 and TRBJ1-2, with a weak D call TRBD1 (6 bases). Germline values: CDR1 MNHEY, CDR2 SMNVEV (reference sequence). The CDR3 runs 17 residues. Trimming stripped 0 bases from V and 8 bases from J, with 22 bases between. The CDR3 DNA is TGTGCCAGCAGTTTATCGTACGTTCGGGATGACAGGCACGGCTACACCTTC. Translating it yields CASSLSYVRDDRHGYTF.

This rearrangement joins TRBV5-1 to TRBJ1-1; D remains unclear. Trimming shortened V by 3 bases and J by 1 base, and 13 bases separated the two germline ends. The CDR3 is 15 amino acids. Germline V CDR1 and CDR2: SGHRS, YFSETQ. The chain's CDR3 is CASSSWLGRNTEAFF. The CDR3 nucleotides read TGCGCCAGCAGCTCCTGGCTGGGTAGGAACACTGAAGCTTTCTTT.

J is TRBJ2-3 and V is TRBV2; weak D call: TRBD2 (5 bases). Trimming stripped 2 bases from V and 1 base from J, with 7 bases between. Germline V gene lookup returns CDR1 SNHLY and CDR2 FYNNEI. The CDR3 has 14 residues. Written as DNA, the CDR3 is TGTGCCAGCAGTGAATTGGGAGGCACAGATACGCAGTATTTT. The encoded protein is CASSELGGTDTQYF.

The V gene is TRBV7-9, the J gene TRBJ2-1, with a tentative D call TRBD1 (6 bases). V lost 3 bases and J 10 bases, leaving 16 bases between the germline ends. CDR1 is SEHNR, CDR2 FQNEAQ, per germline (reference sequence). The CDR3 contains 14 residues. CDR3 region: CASSLAGAHREQFF. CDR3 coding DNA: TGTGCCAGCAGCTTGGCAGGGGCCCACAGGGAGCAGTTCTTC.

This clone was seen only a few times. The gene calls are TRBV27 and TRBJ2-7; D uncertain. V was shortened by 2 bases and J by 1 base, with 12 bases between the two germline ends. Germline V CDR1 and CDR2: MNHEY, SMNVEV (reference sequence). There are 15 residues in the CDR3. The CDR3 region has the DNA TGTGCCAGCAGTTTAGTCGGTTTTGCTTCCTACGAGCAGTACTTC. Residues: CASSLVGFASYEQYF.

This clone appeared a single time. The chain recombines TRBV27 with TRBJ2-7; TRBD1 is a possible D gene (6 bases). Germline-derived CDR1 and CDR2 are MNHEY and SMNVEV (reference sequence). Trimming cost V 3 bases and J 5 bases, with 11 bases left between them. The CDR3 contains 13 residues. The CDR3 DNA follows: TGTGCCAGCAGTTTGAACAGGGTACACGAGCAGTACTTC. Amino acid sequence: CASSLNRVHEQYF.

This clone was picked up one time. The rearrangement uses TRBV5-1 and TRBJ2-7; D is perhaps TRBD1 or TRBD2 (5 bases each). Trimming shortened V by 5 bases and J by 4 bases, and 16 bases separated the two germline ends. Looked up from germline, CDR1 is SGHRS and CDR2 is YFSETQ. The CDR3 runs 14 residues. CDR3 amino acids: CASRFARDEYEQYF. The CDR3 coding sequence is TGCGCCAGCAGATTTGCCCGGGACGAATACGAGCAGTACTTC.

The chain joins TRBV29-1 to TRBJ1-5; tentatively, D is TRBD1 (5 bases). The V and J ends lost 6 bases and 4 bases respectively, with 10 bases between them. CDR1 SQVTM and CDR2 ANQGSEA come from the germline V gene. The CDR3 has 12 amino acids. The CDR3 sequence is CSVGTQNQPQHF. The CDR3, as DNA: TGCAGCGTGGGGACTCAAAATCAGCCCCAGCATTTT.

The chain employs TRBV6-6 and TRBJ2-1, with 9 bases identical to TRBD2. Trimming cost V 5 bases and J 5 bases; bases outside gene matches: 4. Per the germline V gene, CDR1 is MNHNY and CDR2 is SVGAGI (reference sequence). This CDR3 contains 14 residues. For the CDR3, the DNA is TGTGCCAGCAGTGGACTAGCGAGGGACAATGAGCAGTTCTTC. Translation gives CASSGLARDNEQFF.

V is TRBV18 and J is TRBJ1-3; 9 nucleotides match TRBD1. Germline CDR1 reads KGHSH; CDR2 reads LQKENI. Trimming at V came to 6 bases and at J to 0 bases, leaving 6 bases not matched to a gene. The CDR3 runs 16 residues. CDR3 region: CASSQGQGNSGNTIYF. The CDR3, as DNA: TGTGCCAGCTCCCAGGGACAGGGAAACTCTGGAAACACCATATATTTT.

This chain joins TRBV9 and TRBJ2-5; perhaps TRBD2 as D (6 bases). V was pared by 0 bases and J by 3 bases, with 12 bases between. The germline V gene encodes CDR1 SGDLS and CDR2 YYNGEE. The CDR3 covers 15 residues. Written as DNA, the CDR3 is TGTGCCAGCAGCGTAGGAACTAGCCCAGAAGAGACCCAGTACTTC. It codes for CASSVGTSPEETQYF. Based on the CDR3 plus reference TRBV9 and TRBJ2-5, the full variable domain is DSGVTQTPKHLITATGQRVTLRCSPRSGDLSVYWYQQSLDQGLQFLIQYYNGEERAKGNILERFSAQQFPDLHSELNLSSLELGDSALYFCASSVGTSPEETQYFGPGTRLLVL.

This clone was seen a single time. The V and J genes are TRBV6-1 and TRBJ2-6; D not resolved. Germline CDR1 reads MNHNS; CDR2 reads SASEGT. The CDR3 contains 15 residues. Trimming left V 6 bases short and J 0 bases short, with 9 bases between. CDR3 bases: TGTGCCAGCAGCCCACTCGTCTCTGGGGCCAACGTCCTGACTTTC. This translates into CASSPLVSGANVLTF.

The CDR3 region is CASSDDWGSRTEAFF. The DNA of the CDR3 is TGTGCCAGCAGTGACGATTGGGGTTCGAGGACTGAAGCTTTCTTT. The chain recombines TRBV2 with TRBJ1-1, with no clear D. The V gene lost 3 bases and the J gene lost 5 bases, with 16 bases spanning the gap. The CDR3 loop spans 15 amino acids. Germline values: CDR1 SNHLY, CDR2 FYNNEI.

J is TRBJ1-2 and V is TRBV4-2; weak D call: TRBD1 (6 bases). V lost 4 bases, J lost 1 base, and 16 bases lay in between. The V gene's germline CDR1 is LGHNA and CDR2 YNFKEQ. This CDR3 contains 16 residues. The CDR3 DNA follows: TGTGCCAGCAGCCCGCTACAGGGAACCCTTAACTATGGCTACACCTTC. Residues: CASSPLQGTLNYGYTF.

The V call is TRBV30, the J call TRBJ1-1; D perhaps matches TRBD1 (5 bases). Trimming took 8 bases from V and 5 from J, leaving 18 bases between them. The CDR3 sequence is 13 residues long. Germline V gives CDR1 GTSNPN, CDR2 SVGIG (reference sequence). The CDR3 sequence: CAQPGEGMTEAFF. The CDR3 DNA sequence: TGTGCCCAACCGGGCGAGGGGATGACTGAAGCTTTCTTT. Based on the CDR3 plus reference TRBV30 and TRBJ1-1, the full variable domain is SQTIHQWPATLVQPVGSPLSLECTVEGTSNPNLYWYRQAAGRGLQLLFYSVGIGQISSEVPQNLSASRPQDRQFILSSKKLLLSDSGFYLCAQPGEGMTEAFFGQGTRLTVV.

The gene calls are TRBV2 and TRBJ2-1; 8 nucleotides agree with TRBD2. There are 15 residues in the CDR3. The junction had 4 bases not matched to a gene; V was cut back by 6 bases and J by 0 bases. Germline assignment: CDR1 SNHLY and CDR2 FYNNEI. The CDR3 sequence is CASSALAGSYNEQFF. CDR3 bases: TGTGCCAGCAGCGCCCTAGCGGGCTCCTACAATGAGCAGTTCTTC.

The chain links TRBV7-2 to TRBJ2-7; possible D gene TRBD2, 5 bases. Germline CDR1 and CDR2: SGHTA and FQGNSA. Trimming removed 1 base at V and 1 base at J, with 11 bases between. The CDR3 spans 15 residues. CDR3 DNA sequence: TGTGCCAGCAGCTTAGGGCTAGCTGAGTCCTACGAGCAGTACTTC. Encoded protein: CASSLGLAESYEQYF.

Here the CDR3 DNA reads TGTGCCAGCAGTTTCTGGGGAGAGAGTCAGCCCCAGCATTTT. Its protein product is CASSFWGESQPQHF. The rearrangement joins TRBV27 to TRBJ1-5, with D unresolved. From germline, CDR1 is MNHEY and CDR2 SMNVEV (reference sequence). The CDR3 has 14 residues. The germline V and J ends were trimmed by 3 bases and 6 bases, with 12 bases remaining between them.

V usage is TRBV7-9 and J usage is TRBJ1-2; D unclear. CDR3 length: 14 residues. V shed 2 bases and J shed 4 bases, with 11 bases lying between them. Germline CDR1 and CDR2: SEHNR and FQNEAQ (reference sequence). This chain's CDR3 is CASSLSGSGYGYTF. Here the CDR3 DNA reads TGTGCCAGCAGCTTATCGGGGTCAGGCTATGGCTACACCTTC.